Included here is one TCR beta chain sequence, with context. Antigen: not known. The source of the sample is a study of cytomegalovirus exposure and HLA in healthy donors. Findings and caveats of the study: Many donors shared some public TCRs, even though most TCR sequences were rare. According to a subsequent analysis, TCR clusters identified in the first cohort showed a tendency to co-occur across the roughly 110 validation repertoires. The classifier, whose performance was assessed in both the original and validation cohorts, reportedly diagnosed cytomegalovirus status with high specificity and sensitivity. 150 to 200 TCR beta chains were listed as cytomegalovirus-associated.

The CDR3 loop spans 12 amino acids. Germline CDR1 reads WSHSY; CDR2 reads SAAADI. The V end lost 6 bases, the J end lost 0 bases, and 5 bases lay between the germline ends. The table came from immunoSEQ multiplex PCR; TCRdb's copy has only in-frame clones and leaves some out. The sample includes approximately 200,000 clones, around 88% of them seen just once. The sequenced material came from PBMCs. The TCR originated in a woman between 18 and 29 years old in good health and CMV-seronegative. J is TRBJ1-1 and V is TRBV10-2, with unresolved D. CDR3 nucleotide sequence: TGCGCCAGCAGCCCGGTGAACACTGAAGCTTTCTTT. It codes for CASSPVNTEAFF.